Listed here are 24 T cell receptor beta chains from one sample, sequenced in a study of blood T cells in healthy people across ages. A second PCR of about 7 to 11 cycles used a sample-barcoded 5' primer and a J-beta primer mix. TCRdb used MiXCR to reprocess the 5' RACE reads, holding one entry per CDR3 protein. This sample yields around 820,000 distinct CDR3 sequences, of which roughly 25% are seen a single time; approximately 3.7% belongs to the top ten. These data were likewise used in another study, on T cells of mothers and their children.

Sequenced: blood. These receptors were obtained from a boy younger than 18 in good health.

This clonotype was detected only a few times. Written as DNA, the CDR3 is TGTGCCAGCAGCGTATGGTCCACAGATACGCAGTATTTT. It codes for CASSVWSTDTQYF. V and J are TRBV9 and TRBJ2-3; no reliable D call. This CDR3 comprises 13 residues. V lost 1 base and J lost 2, with 5 bases in between. Germline assignment: CDR1 SGDLS and CDR2 YYNGEE.

Concerning this clonotype itself: One junction end disagrees with the germline gene, perhaps due to a read error. The chain employs TRBV9 and TRBJ2-2; unclear D gene. The germline CDR1 and CDR2 sequences are SGDLS and YYNGEE. This CDR3 is built from 13 residues. The CDR3 coding sequence is TGCGCCAGCAGCGTAGACGCCACCGGGGAGCTGTTTTTT. Its protein is CASSVDATGELFF.

This clonotype was picked up a small number of times. CDR3 protein: CASSYADMPYEQYF. In nucleotides, the CDR3 is TGTGCCAGCAGTTACGCTGACATGCCCTACGAGCAGTACTTC. The rearrangement uses TRBV6-6 and TRBJ2-7, with unresolved D. Trimming stripped 2 bases from V and 2 bases from J, with 10 bases between. This CDR3 spans 14 amino acids. Germline V CDR1 and CDR2: MNHNY, SVGAGI (reference sequence).

This chain connects TRBV3-1 to TRBJ2-7, with D perhaps being TRBD1 or TRBD2 (5 bases each). Trimming pared 2 bases from V and 0 bases from J, leaving 14 bases between. Germline V gene sequence: CDR1 LGHDT, CDR2 YNNKEL (reference sequence). The CDR3 is 16 residues long. The CDR3 reads CASSQLPRDASYEQYF. CDR3 bases: TGTGCCAGCAGCCAACTTCCCCGGGACGCCTCCTACGAGCAGTACTTC.

The J gene is TRBJ1-4, the V gene TRBV16; D gene ambiguous. CDR3 length equals 15 residues. Germline CDR1 reads KGHSY; CDR2 reads FQNENV. V shed 0 bases and J shed 3 bases, with 8 bases lying between them. CDR3 in DNA: TGTGCCAGCAGCCAATCGTTGATGCCTAATGAAAAACTGTTTTTT. Its protein product is CASSQSLMPNEKLFF.

The chain recombines TRBV5-6 with TRBJ1-2; maybe TRBD1 (6 bases). The CDR3 runs to 16 residues. V lost 4 bases, J lost 4 bases, and 20 bases lay in between. Germline V gene sequence: CDR1 SGHDT, CDR2 YYEEEE. CDR3 coding DNA: TGTGCCAGCAGCGGGCTCCGGGACACCATTATCTATGGCTACACCTTC. Translation gives CASSGLRDTIIYGYTF.

This clonotype was recorded a few times. The chain couples TRBV7-2 to TRBJ1-4, with 9 bases fitting TRBD1. Looked up from germline, CDR1 is SGHTA and CDR2 is FQGNSA. Trimming took 5 bases from V and 8 from J; bases not matched to a gene: 9. The CDR3 runs 15 residues. The CDR3 here is CASSDRDRAGEKLFF. CDR3 coding DNA: TGTGCCAGCAGCGACCGGGACAGGGCTGGCGAAAAACTGTTTTTT.

A few counts support this clonotype. The V call is TRBV12-3 or TRBV12-4, the J call TRBJ2-5, with D maybe TRBD1 (6 bases). Trimming took 4 bases from V and 3 from J, leaving 9 bases between them. CDR3 length: 13 amino acids. CDR3 loop: CASSSRQEETQYF. CDR3 nucleotides: TGTGCCAGCAGTTCCCGACAGGAAGAGACCCAGTACTTC.

The chain has TRBV5-1 and TRBJ2-1, with 7 nucleotides matching TRBD2. V trimming: 5 bases; J trimming: 4 bases; junction bases outside the gene matches: 9. Germline CDR1 and CDR2: SGHRS and YFSETQ. The CDR3 runs to 15 residues. DNA for the CDR3: TGCGCCAGCAGAGCTCTAGCGGCACGGTACAATGAGCAGTTCTTC. It yields the protein CASRALAARYNEQFF.

This clonotype showed up many times. The chain recombines TRBV2 with TRBJ2-2, with 7 nucleotides matching TRBD1. The CDR3 runs to 15 residues. V gave up 6 bases and J gave up 0 bases; unmatched junction bases: 4. The germline gives CDR1 SNHLY, CDR2 FYNNEI. The CDR3 sequence: CASRRDSSNTGELFF. CDR3 sequence (DNA): TGTGCCAGCAGAAGGGACAGCTCGAACACCGGGGAGCTGTTTTTT.

The chain carries TRBV5-1 and TRBJ2-7, with a possible D match to TRBD2 (5 bases). The CDR3 runs 17 residues. Germline V CDR1 and CDR2: SGHRS, YFSETQ. The V end lost 2 bases, the J end lost 0 bases, and 18 bases lay between the germline ends. CDR3 DNA sequence: TGCGCCAGCAGCTTCCAACCCATTGCGGAGGCCTCCTACGAGCAGTACTTC. As protein: CASSFQPIAEASYEQYF.

The chain recombines TRBV9 with TRBJ2-3; perhaps D is TRBD1 or TRBD2 (6 bases each). The germline gives CDR1 SGDLS, CDR2 YYNGEE. V lost 0 bases, J lost 3 bases, and 14 bases lay in between. The CDR3 runs to 16 residues. The CDR3 sequence: CASSVGGGQSTDTQYF. The CDR3, as DNA: TGTGCCAGCAGCGTAGGTGGGGGGCAGAGTACAGATACGCAGTATTTT.

This clonotype was found a few times. V and J are TRBV7-3 and TRBJ2-5; D possibly corresponds to TRBD2 (6 bases). V lost 5 bases and J 0 bases, leaving 16 bases between the germline ends. This CDR3 comprises 16 residues. Germline V lookup: CDR1 SGHTA, CDR2 FQGTGA. In DNA, the CDR3 is TGTGCCAGCAGCCCTGGTGCCGGCGGGGACCAAGAGACCCAGTACTTC. Translated, it gives CASSPGAGGDQETQYF.

The gene calls are TRBV20-1 and TRBJ2-1; TRBD2 matches 10 bases. Germline V gene sequence: CDR1 DFQATT, CDR2 SNEGSKA (reference sequence). Trimming removed 1 base from V and 3 bases from J; junction bases left unmatched: 6. This CDR3 contains 16 residues. This CDR3 is CSARAASGGLYNEQFF. DNA of the CDR3: TGCAGTGCTAGAGCAGCTAGCGGGGGACTCTACAATGAGCAGTTCTTC.

The chain couples TRBV29-1 to TRBJ1-4, with D maybe TRBD1 (6 bases). Trimming cost V 8 bases and J 4 bases, with 17 bases left between them. CDR1 is SQVTM and CDR2 is ANQGSEA in the germline V gene. CDR3 size: 14 residues. CDR3 sequence (DNA): TGCAGCTTTTGCCGGGGGGCTATTAATGAAAAACTGTTTTTT. Amino acid sequence: CSFCRGAINEKLFF.

This clonotype was seen a few times. CDR3 bases: TGCAGCGTCCTAGTCGCCGAGACCCAGTACTTC. This encodes CSVLVAETQYF. This chain links TRBV29-1 with TRBJ2-5; D is ambiguous. Trimming took off 6 bases at V and 5 bases at J, with 10 bases between the two ends. The germline gives CDR1 SQVTM, CDR2 ANQGSEA. The CDR3 spans 11 residues.

This clonotype was seen only a few times. The rearrangement uses TRBV28 and TRBJ1-1; D perhaps matches TRBD1 (5 bases). Deletions cut 5 bases from V and 7 bases from J, with 11 bases between. This CDR3 comprises 12 residues. Germline CDR1 is MDHEN and CDR2 is SYDVKM. For the CDR3, the DNA is TGTGCCAGCAGTATGGGACGGATTGAAGCTTTCTTT. Translated: CASSMGRIEAFF.

The chain combines TRBV12-3 or TRBV12-4 with TRBJ2-1, with TRBD2 matching 7 bases. The junction had 6 bases not matched to a gene; V was cut back by 7 bases and J by 0 bases. This CDR3 comprises 15 residues. The CDR3 here is CASKPSGVSYNEQFF. The CDR3 nucleotides read TGTGCCAGCAAGCCTAGCGGCGTCTCCTACAATGAGCAGTTCTTC.

This clonotype was seen a few times. V usage is TRBV6-1 and J usage is TRBJ2-5, with D hard to call. The J call may be wrong; the DNA end is better matched by TRBJ2-1. This CDR3 has 9 residues. Germline CDR1 MNHNS, CDR2 SASEGT. CDR3 DNA sequence: TGTGCCAGCTCCGGCGGGCAGTTCTTC. This translates into CASSGGQFF.

The chain carries TRBV19 and TRBJ2-5; 8 bases agree with TRBD2. This CDR3 contains 17 residues. Germline V gene lookup returns CDR1 LNHDA and CDR2 SQIVND (reference sequence). V was clipped by 6 bases and J by 1 base; unmatched bases: 13. CDR3 DNA sequence: TGTGCCAGTAGCACACGCGCGGGAGCGGGAGTCCAAGAGACCCAGTACTTC. This codes for CASSTRAGAGVQETQYF.

The genes are TRBV7-9 and TRBJ2-1; D might be TRBD1 (6 bases). Trimming left V 4 bases short and J 3 bases short, with 25 bases between. Germline CDR1 reads SEHNR; CDR2 reads FQNEAQ (reference sequence). CDR3 length: 19 amino acids. Here the CDR3 reads CASSSDRGHTGIYYNEQFF. The CDR3 DNA follows: TGTGCCAGCAGCTCGGACAGAGGACACACCGGGATCTACTACAATGAGCAGTTCTTC.

The chain employs TRBV20-1 and TRBJ2-7; D perhaps matches TRBD2 (5 bases). Trimming stripped 6 bases from V and 0 bases from J, with 18 bases between. Germline V gene data show CDR1 as DFQATT and CDR2 as SNEGSKA (reference sequence). This CDR3 contains 15 residues. In nucleotides, the CDR3 is TGCAGTGCCGAGCCGGGTCAAGGGAGCTCCTACGAGCAGTACTTC. This codes for CSAEPGQGSSYEQYF.

The table lists this clonotype with a few counts. This chain connects TRBV29-1 to TRBJ2-1; no reliable D call. V lost 4 bases and J 2 bases, leaving 18 bases between the germline ends. Germline lookup yields CDR1 SQVTM and CDR2 ANQGSEA. CDR3 length equals 16 residues. The CDR3 DNA sequence: TGCAGCGTTGGAATTCGAGACTTGGGCGCCTACAATGAGCAGTTCTTC. It translates to CSVGIRDLGAYNEQFF.

This clonotype has more than one count but fewer than ten. In DNA, the CDR3 is TGTGCCAGCAGCCCAATGACAGGGGGGAATGAGCAGTTCTTC. Its translation is CASSPMTGGNEQFF. The chain employs TRBV7-9 and TRBJ2-1; TRBD1 matches at 9 bases. J lost 7 bases, V lost 5 bases, and 6 bases had no gene match. This CDR3 has 14 amino acids. Germline V CDR1 and CDR2: SEHNR, FQNEAQ (reference sequence).